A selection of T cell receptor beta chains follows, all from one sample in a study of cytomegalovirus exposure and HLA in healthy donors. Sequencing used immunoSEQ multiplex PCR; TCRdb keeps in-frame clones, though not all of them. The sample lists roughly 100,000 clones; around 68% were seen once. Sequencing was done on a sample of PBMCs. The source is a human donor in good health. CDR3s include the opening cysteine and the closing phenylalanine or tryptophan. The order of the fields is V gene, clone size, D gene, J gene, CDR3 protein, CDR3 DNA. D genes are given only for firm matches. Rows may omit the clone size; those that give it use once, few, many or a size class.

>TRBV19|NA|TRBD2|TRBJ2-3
CASAGVAGGGDTQYF
TGTGCCAGCGCCGGGGTGGCGGGAGGGGGAGATACGCAGTATTTT
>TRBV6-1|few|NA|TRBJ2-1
CASSEQKEQFF
TGTGCCAGCAGTGAACAGAAAGAGCAGTTCTTC
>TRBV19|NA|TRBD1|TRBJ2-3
CASSRTGATDTQYF
TGTGCCAGTAGTAGAACAGGGGCGACAGATACGCAGTATTTT
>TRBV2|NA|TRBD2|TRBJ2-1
CASSLTSPEQFF
TGTGCCAGCAGCTTGACTAGCCCTGAGCAGTTCTTC
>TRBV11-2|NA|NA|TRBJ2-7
CASSLIVRRVYEQYF
TGTGCCAGCAGCTTAATTGTCCGCAGGGTCTACGAGCAGTACTTC
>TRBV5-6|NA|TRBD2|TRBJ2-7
CASSLRLAGAYEQYF
TGTGCCAGCAGCCTAAGACTAGCGGGGGCCTACGAGCAGTACTTC
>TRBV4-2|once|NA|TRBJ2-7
CASSRPSGAASYEQYF
TGTGCCAGCAGCCGCCCCTCAGGGGCCGCCTCCTACGAGCAGTACTTC
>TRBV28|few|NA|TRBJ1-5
CASSSVYQPQHF
TGTGCCAGCAGTTCTGTGTATCAGCCCCAGCATTTT
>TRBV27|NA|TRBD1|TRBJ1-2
CASSYSTGGYGYTF
TGTGCCAGCAGTTACTCAACAGGGGGATATGGCTACACCTTC
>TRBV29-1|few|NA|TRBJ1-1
CSVALGVNTEAFF
TGCAGCGTTGCCCTAGGAGTGAACACTGAAGCTTTCTTT
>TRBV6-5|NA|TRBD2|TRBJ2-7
CASSYSLAGVEQYF
TGTGCCAGCAGTTACTCCCTAGCGGGAGTCGAGCAGTACTTC
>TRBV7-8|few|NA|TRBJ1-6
CASSFRGGIGSPLHF
TGTGCCAGCAGCTTCAGAGGGGGTATAGGATCACCCCTCCACTTT
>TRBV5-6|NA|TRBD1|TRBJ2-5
CASSWEQGQETQYF
TGTGCCAGCAGCTGGGAACAGGGGCAAGAGACCCAGTACTTC
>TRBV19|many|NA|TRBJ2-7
CASSIPAGGGGVEQYF
TGTGCCAGTAGTATCCCAGCAGGAGGCGGAGGGGTCGAGCAGTACTTC
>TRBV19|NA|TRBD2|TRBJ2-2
CASSLLAGHTGELFF
TGTGCCAGTTCGTTGCTAGCGGGACACACCGGGGAGCTGTTTTTT
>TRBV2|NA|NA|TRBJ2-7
CASRAGSGLSYEQYF
TGTGCCAGCAGAGCAGGGAGCGGGCTCTCCTACGAGCAGTACTTC
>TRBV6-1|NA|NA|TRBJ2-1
CASNTGIYNEQFF
TGTGCCAGCAATACAGGGATCTACAATGAGCAGTTCTTC
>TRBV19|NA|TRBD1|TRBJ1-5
CASSIERPRGTGVQPQHF
TGTGCCAGTAGTATAGAAAGACCAAGGGGGACAGGGGTCCAGCCCCAGCATTTT
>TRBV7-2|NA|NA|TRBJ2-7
CASSLGPGEQYF
TGTGCCAGCAGCTTAGGTCCAGGCGAGCAGTACTTC
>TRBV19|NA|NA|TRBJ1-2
CAIKKRGAASGYTF
TGTGCCATCAAAAAACGGGGTGCGGCATCTGGCTACACCTTC
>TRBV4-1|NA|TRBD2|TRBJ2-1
CASSQDSTSGRPKQFF
TGCGCCAGCAGCCAAGATAGCACTAGCGGGAGGCCTAAGCAGTTCTTC
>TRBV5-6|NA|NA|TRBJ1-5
CASSLSGGLNQPQHF
TGTGCCAGCAGCTTGTCGGGGGGGCTCAATCAGCCCCAGCATTTT
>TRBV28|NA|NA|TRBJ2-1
CASSLWTGFDHEQFF
TGTGCCAGCAGTTTATGGACAGGCTTTGATCATGAGCAGTTCTTC
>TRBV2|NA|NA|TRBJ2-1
CASSELEQFF
TGTGCCAGCAGTGAACTTGAGCAGTTCTTC
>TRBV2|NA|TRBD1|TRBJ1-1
CASSAYTGENTEAFF
TGTGCCAGCAGTGCTTATACAGGGGAGAACACTGAAGCTTTCTTT
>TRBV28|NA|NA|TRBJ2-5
CASSSYGTLETQYF
TGTGCCAGCAGTTCCTACGGGACTTTAGAGACCCAGTACTTC
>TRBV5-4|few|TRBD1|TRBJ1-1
CASSWTGGNTEAFF
TGTGCCAGCAGCTGGACAGGGGGGAACACTGAAGCTTTCTTT
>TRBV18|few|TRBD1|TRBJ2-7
CASSSSRGPYEQYF
TGTGCCAGCTCATCCTCCAGGGGGCCCTACGAGCAGTACTTC
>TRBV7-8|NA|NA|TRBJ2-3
CASSSVVGPPGDTQYF
TGTGCCAGCAGCTCAGTGGTAGGACCCCCGGGGGATACGCAGTATTTT
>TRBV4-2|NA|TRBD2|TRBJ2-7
CASSQPAGLYEQYF
TGTGCCAGCAGCCAACCAGCGGGACTATACGAGCAGTACTTC
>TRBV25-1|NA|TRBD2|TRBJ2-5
CASSEFGASGYQETQYF
TGTGCCAGCAGTGAATTTGGGGCTAGCGGGTACCAAGAGACCCAGTACTTC